This T cell receptor (beta chain) was sequenced during a study of cytomegalovirus exposure and HLA in healthy donors. Primers included in the PCR were 60 Vbeta and 13 Jbeta primers. The repertoire was sequenced with immunoSEQ multiplex PCR; TCRdb's copy has only in-frame clones and lacks some. Here the sample spans fewer than 250,000 clones, 70% to 80% being singletons. These donors counted as nominally healthy when sampled, but unrecorded immune exposures were likely. Between the trimmed V and J ends, which lost 7 bases and 6 bases, there was a span of 9 bases. The germline V gene encodes CDR1 SGHVS and CDR2 FQNEAQ. The CDR3 totals 12 residues.

This sequence joins TRBV7-8 and TRBJ2-2; D is unclear. The sequenced material came from PBMCs. The TCR originated in a male donor in good health and CMV-seropositive. CDR3 nucleotides: TGTGCCAGCACTCCTACTGCCGGGGAGCTGTTTTTT. This codes for CASTPTAGELFF.